A selection of T cell receptor beta chains follows, all from one sample in a study of shared clonotypes between healthy human individuals. Profiled with immunoSEQ multiplex PCR; TCRdb holds only in-frame clones, not every one. The table records about 2.1 million clones, around 93% of them present only once. What was sequenced was naive CD8+ T cells from PBMCs. Receptor source: a young man in good health. Some clones in this sample may be carry-over from other donors' samples. CDR3s include the opening cysteine and the closing phenylalanine or tryptophan. D genes are given only for firm matches. Not all rows give a size; the values are once, few, many and, for expanded clones, a class.

. | TRBD2 | TRBJ2-7 | TRBV29-1 | CSVAGTSVYEQYF | TGCAGCGTTGCCGGGACTAGCGTCTACGAGCAGTACTTC
. | . | TRBJ1-3 | TRBV10-3 | CAISESRASGNTIYF | TGTGCCATCAGTGAGTCCAGGGCTTCTGGAAACACCATATATTTT
once | . | TRBJ2-1 | TRBV27 | CASSFQSGHSYNEQFF | TGTGCCAGCAGTTTTCAGAGCGGACATTCCTACAATGAGCAGTTCTTC
. | TRBD2 | TRBJ2-1 | TRBV6-5 | CASSPGGSSYNEQFF | TGTGCCAGCAGCCCGGGGGGTAGCTCCTACAATGAGCAGTTCTTC
. | . | TRBJ2-4 | TRBV5-6 | CASSLGVFQGKNIQYF | TGTGCCAGCAGCTTGGGAGTGTTCCAGGGGAAAAACATTCAGTACTTC
. | . | TRBJ2-7 | TRBV5-6 | CASSLANYEQYF | TGTGCCAGCAGCTTGGCCAACTACGAGCAGTACTTC
. | TRBD2 | TRBJ2-1 | TRBV4-3 | CASSQDIAGKREQFF | TGCGCCAGCAGCCAAGATATAGCGGGGAAGCGGGAGCAGTTCTTC
. | TRBD1 | TRBJ2-5 | TRBV11-3 | CASSYGDSNQETQYF | TGTGCCAGCAGCTACGGGGACAGTAACCAAGAGACCCAGTACTTC
. | . | TRBJ1-2 | TRBV6-1 | CASSEYLGRSYGYTF | TGTGCCAGCAGTGAGTATTTGGGGCGCAGCTATGGCTACACCTTC
. | . | TRBJ2-3 | TRBV9 | CASAQPADTQYF | TGTGCCAGCGCCCAACCGGCAGATACGCAGTATTTT
. | TRBD2 | TRBJ2-1 | TRBV10-3 | CAISGGSASGSDEQFF | TGTGCCATCAGTGGGGGGTCTGCTAGCGGGAGCGATGAGCAGTTCTTC
. | . | TRBJ1-1 | TRBV6-5 | CASSYSRWGNTEAFF | TGTGCCAGCAGTTACTCGAGGTGGGGTAACACTGAAGCTTTCTTT
. | . | TRBJ2-6 | TRBV7-3 | CASSLLPQSSGANVLTF | TGTGCCAGCAGCTTATTACCCCAAAGCTCTGGGGCCAACGTCCTGACTTTC